A single sample gave rise to the 20 T cell receptor beta chains below, sequenced in a study of regulatory T cells in long-lasting Graves disease. Building of the TCR beta libraries involved iRepertoire HTBI primers and Arm-PCR of CDR3 regions. TCRdb reanalysed the multiplex PCR reads using MiXCR and keeps one entry per CDR3 protein. This table holds a few hundred thousand distinct CDR3 sequences, around 11% found once. Time point specified: newly diagnosed GD, antithyroid drugs for less than 3 months. After RNA was extracted from PBMCs, the TCR library was made from it. These data were likewise used in another study, on T cells in Graves' hyperthyroidism and ophthalmopathy.

The sample in question was peripheral blood mononuclear cells (PBMCs), obtained at new diagnosis, from a patient treated with antithyroid drugs. The receptors come from a woman in her late teens or twenties with Graves disease.

The sample holds many counts of this clonotype. The genes are TRBV5-1 and TRBJ2-1; D is perhaps TRBD1 (6 bases). Trimming took off 2 bases at V and 4 bases at J, with 13 bases between the two ends. Per the germline V gene, CDR1 is SGHRS and CDR2 is YFSETQ. This CDR3 contains 15 residues. CDR3 sequence reads: CASSLQGSNYNEQFF. The CDR3 nucleotides are TGCGCCAGCAGCTTACAGGGTTCGAATTACAATGAGCAGTTCTTC.

This clonotype was picked up many times. The rearrangement links TRBV5-5 to TRBJ1-2; D is ambiguous. V was clipped by 0 bases and J by 4 bases, with 10 bases between them. Per germline, CDR1 SGHKS and CDR2 YYEKEE (reference sequence). The CDR3 is 14 amino acids. The CDR3 loop reads CASSLAQRSYGYTF. The CDR3 coding sequence is TGTGCCAGCAGCTTGGCGCAGAGAAGCTATGGCTACACCTTC.

This clonotype was seen at least ten times. This chain links TRBV28 with TRBJ1-5, with D tentatively TRBD1 (5 bases). CDR1 is MDHEN and CDR2 is SYDVKM in the germline V gene. V lost 3 bases and J lost 6, with 6 bases in between. This CDR3 comprises 12 residues. Here the CDR3 reads CASSLGTQPQHF. The CDR3 DNA sequence: TGTGCCAGCAGTTTGGGGACTCAGCCCCAGCATTTT. Variable domain in full (rest from reference TRBV28 and TRBJ1-5): DVKVTQSSRYLVKRTGEKVFLECVQDMDHENMFWYRQDPGLGLRLIYFSYDVKMKEKGDIPEGYSVSREKKERFSLILESASTNQTSMYLCASSLGTQPQHFGDGTRLSIL.

This clonotype was found many times. This chain joins TRBV28 and TRBJ2-5, with 7 bases lining up with TRBD1. There are 14 residues in the CDR3. J lost 2 bases, V lost 4 bases, and 4 bases had no gene match. Germline values: CDR1 MDHEN, CDR2 SYDVKM. The CDR3 loop reads CASSSPGQQETQYF. In DNA form, the CDR3 reads TGTGCCAGCAGTTCCCCGGGACAGCAAGAGACCCAGTACTTC. The full variable domain, in which reference TRBV28 and TRBJ2-5 provide the parts outside the CDR3, is DVKVTQSSRYLVKRTGEKVFLECVQDMDHENMFWYRQDPGLGLRLIYFSYDVKMKEKGDIPEGYSVSREKKERFSLILESASTNQTSMYLCASSSPGQQETQYFGPGTRLLVL.

This clonotype was counted at least ten times. It may be a read error: a sequence one base away is much more abundant. The chain couples TRBV18 to TRBJ1-1; a possible D gene is TRBD1 (6 bases). Between the trimmed V and J ends, which lost 8 bases and 1 base, there was a span of 11 bases. This CDR3 contains 13 residues. Looked up from germline, CDR1 is KGHSH and CDR2 is LQKENI. The CDR3 is CASSTGQNTEAFF. The DNA of the CDR3 is TGTGCCAGCAGCACGGGACAGAACACTGAAGCTTTCTTT.

Ten or more counts support this clonotype. CDR3 amino acids: CASSYLAGVQNEQFF. The CDR3 DNA is TGTGCCAGCAGTTACCTAGCGGGAGTACAGAATGAGCAGTTCTTC. This chain connects TRBV11-3 to TRBJ2-1; 10 nucleotides line up with TRBD2. There are 15 residues in the CDR3. Per the germline V gene, CDR1 is SGHNT and CDR2 is YENEEA. V dropped 6 bases and J dropped 7; count of bases not matched to a gene: 9.

The chain couples TRBV7-3 to TRBJ1-1, with TRBD1 as a possible D gene (5 bases). The CDR3 length is 12 residues. Germline V CDR1 and CDR2: SGHTA, FQGTGA. V was trimmed by 5 bases and J by 11 bases, leaving 15 bases between them. The CDR3 nucleotides read TGTGCCAGCAGCGTACGTCGAGGGGAGGCTTTCTTT. Translating gives CASSVRRGEAFF.

The sample holds many counts of this clonotype. J is TRBJ2-1 and V is TRBV28; 10 bases match TRBD1. CDR1 and CDR2 from the germline V gene are MDHEN and SYDVKM. With V trimmed by 4 bases and J by 7 bases, 10 bases remained unmatched. CDR3 size: 16 residues. The DNA of the CDR3 is TGTGCCAGCAGTTCTCCTGGGACAGGGGCCTTGAATGAGCAGTTCTTC. The encoded protein is CASSSPGTGALNEQFF.

This rearrangement joins TRBV5-1 to TRBJ2-5; 12 bases align to TRBD2. V lost 3 bases to trimming and J lost 2 bases; unmatched junction nucleotides: 14. This CDR3 has 19 amino acids. The germline CDR1 and CDR2 sequences are SGHRS and YFSETQ. This CDR3 is CASSSVPRSSGRGQETQYF. CDR3 in DNA: TGCGCCAGCAGCTCCGTGCCCCGATCTAGCGGGAGGGGACAAGAGACCCAGTACTTC. The variable domain in full, with the rest retrieved from reference TRBV5-1 and TRBJ2-5, is KAGVTQTPRYLIKTRGQQVTLSCSPISGHRSVSWYQQTPGQGLQFLFEYFSETQRNKGNFPGRFSGRQFSNSRSEMNVSTLELGDSALYLCASSSVPRSSGRGQETQYFGPGTRLLVL.

This clonotype was found a few times. The chain recombines TRBV19 with TRBJ1-4; D perhaps matches TRBD1 (6 bases). The CDR3 has 14 residues. The V end was cut by 7 bases, the J end by 10 bases, with 19 bases between. Germline CDR1 LNHDA, CDR2 SQIVND (reference sequence). The CDR3: CASTPSSGTSKLFF. Here the CDR3 DNA reads TGTGCCAGTACCCCCTCCTCTGGGACATCAAAACTGTTTTTT.

This clonotype showed up many times. This chain joins TRBV3-1 and TRBJ2-1, with D maybe TRBD1 (6 bases). There are 15 residues in the CDR3. Germline CDR1 LGHDT, CDR2 YNNKEL (reference sequence). The V gene lost 5 bases and the J gene lost 3 bases, with 14 bases spanning the gap. As DNA, the CDR3 is TGTGCCAGCAGCACCCGACAGGAGAACTACAATGAGCAGTTCTTC. Protein sequence: CASSTRQENYNEQFF.

This clonotype was seen only a few times. The chain employs TRBV12-3 or TRBV12-4 and TRBJ2-1; 9 bases are a match to TRBD2. V was pared by 1 base and J by 8 bases, with 12 bases of the junction left unmatched. This CDR3 is built from 17 residues. CDR3 bases: TGTGCCAGCAGTTTAGGGGCTAGCGGGGCAAATTGGGATGAGCAGTTCTTC. Residues: CASSLGASGANWDEQFF.

This clonotype was observed many times. The J gene is TRBJ2-1, the V gene TRBV7-2; no firm D call. CDR3 length: 12 amino acids. Germline CDR1 is SGHTA and CDR2 is FQGNSA. V lost 6 bases and J 4 bases, leaving 7 bases between the germline ends. As DNA, the CDR3 is TGTGCCAGCAGTGCACTGTACAATGAGCAGTTCTTC. Its protein is CASSALYNEQFF.

This clonotype came up many times. DNA of the CDR3: TGTGCCAGCAGTTCCCGGACAGGGGCAGCTTTCTTT. Its protein product is CASSSRTGAAFF. V is TRBV27 and J is TRBJ1-1; TRBD1 agrees at 9 bases. This CDR3 is built from 12 residues. CDR1 is MNHEY, CDR2 SMNVEV, per germline (reference sequence). Germline trimming cut 4 bases from V and 10 bases from J; bases unmatched to any gene: 4.

The rearrangement links TRBV6-1 to TRBJ1-6; D is ambiguous. The CDR3 has 12 amino acids. Per germline, CDR1 MNHNS and CDR2 SASEGT. The germline V and J ends were trimmed by 9 bases and 6 bases, with 9 bases remaining between them. CDR3 residues: CASQTANSPLHF. CDR3 DNA sequence: TGTGCCAGTCAAACCGCTAATTCACCCCTCCACTTT.

The genes are TRBV4-3 and TRBJ1-2; perhaps TRBD1 as D (6 bases). CDR1 is LGHNA and CDR2 is YSLEER in the germline V gene. CDR3 length equals 16 residues. Trimming pared 0 bases from V and 1 base from J, leaving 12 bases between. CDR3 nucleotides: TGCGCCAGCAGCCAAGACGCGACAGGTATTAACTATGGCTACACCTTC. Residues: CASSQDATGINYGYTF.

At least ten counts were recorded for this clonotype. This chain links TRBV27 with TRBJ2-3; weak D call: TRBD1 (6 bases). In germline, CDR1 is MNHEY, CDR2 SMNVEV (reference sequence). The CDR3 contains 19 residues. Trimming shortened V by 3 bases and J by 0 bases, and 22 bases separated the two germline ends. CDR3 coding DNA: TGTGCCAGCAGTTTTTTAGTCTGGGGGCGGCCGGGGAGCACAGATACGCAGTATTTT. It codes for CASSFLVWGRPGSTDTQYF.

This clonotype was observed a few times. The V call is TRBV6-2 or TRBV6-3, the J call TRBJ2-6, with D tentatively TRBD2 (5 bases). Per the germline V gene, CDR1 is MNHEY and CDR2 is SVGEGT. The CDR3 consists of 15 residues. V was shortened by 4 bases and J by 2 bases, with 9 bases between the two germline ends. In nucleotides, the CDR3 is TGTGCCAGCAGTTTACTAGTGACTGGGGCCAACGTCCTGACTTTC. This gives the protein CASSLLVTGANVLTF.

The sample holds a few counts of this clonotype. The V call is TRBV15, the J call TRBJ2-5, with D uncertain. Germline CDR1 and CDR2: LNHNV and YYDKDF (reference sequence). V was pared by 0 bases and J by 4 bases, with 18 bases between. This CDR3 spans 17 amino acids. The CDR3 region has the DNA TGTGCCACCAGCAGAGATCGGACCGCCAAAGAAGGAGAGACCCAGTACTTC. It codes for CATSRDRTAKEGETQYF.

V usage is TRBV6-6 and J usage is TRBJ2-1; unclear D gene. The CDR3 runs 12 residues. Germline V gives CDR1 MNHNY, CDR2 SVGAGI (reference sequence). Trimming shortened V by 0 bases and J by 15 bases, and 12 bases separated the two germline ends. The CDR3 region has the DNA TGTGCCAGCAGTTACTCGCCAGGAATCTCGTTCTTC. Its translation is CASSYSPGISFF.